The rows below give T cell receptor beta chains drawn from one sample of a study of cytotoxic CD8 clonotypes in ibrutinib-treated CLL. Sequencing was performed with immunoSEQ multiplex PCR; in TCRdb, only in-frame clones are kept and a portion is missing. The sample lists 60,000 to 95,000 clones; less than 85% were seen once. Source: PBMCs, taken after 24 months of ibrutinib treatment. The receptors derive from a human donor with chronic lymphocytic leukemia. Each CDR3 is given with its conserved first and last residue. D genes are given only for firm matches. Clone sizes are given selectively: once, few, many, or a class where the clone is expanded.

j_call | d_call | clone_size | v_call | cdr3_nt | cdr3_aa
TRBJ2-5 | TRBD2 | - | TRBV12-5 | TGTGCTAGTGGTTTAAATACTAGCGGGAGGGCCCTATGGGAGACCCAGTACTTC | CASGLNTSGRALWETQYF
TRBJ2-2 | TRBD1 | - | TRBV27 | TGTGCCAGCAGTCCTTGGACAGGGGGCAGAGGGGAGCTGTTTTTT | CASSPWTGGRGELFF
TRBJ2-7 | - | - | TRBV7-2 | TGTGCCAGCAGCCCCTCTCTAAGGCCTCCTTTACTGCACTTC | CASSPSLRPPLLHF
TRBJ2-2 | TRBD1 | - | TRBV7-3 | TGTGCCAGCAGTCCAAGGACAGGGTACACCGGGGAGCTGTTTTTT | CASSPRTGYTGELFF
TRBJ2-2 | TRBD1 | - | TRBV9 | TGTGCCAGCAGCGTAGTTATGGATCCAGGGGGCTCCACCGGGGAGCTGTTTTTT | CASSVVMDPGGSTGELFF
TRBJ2-3 | TRBD2 | - | TRBV28 | TGTGCCAGCAGCTGGGCCAGGACTAGCGGGCATCAAGATACGCAGTATTTT | CASSWARTSGHQDTQYF
TRBJ1-5 | - | - | TRBV5-1 | TGCGCCAGCAGCTTGGGCCAGGGACACAATCAGCCCCAGCATTTT | CASSLGQGHNQPQHF
TRBJ2-6 | TRBD1 | - | TRBV9 | TGTGCCAGCAGCGTAGTTTCAGGGGGCTCTGGGGCCAACGTCCTGACTTTC | CASSVVSGGSGANVLTF
TRBJ2-2 | TRBD2 | - | TRBV11-3 | TGTGCCAGCAGCTCTCGGACTAGCGGGGTAACCGGGGAGCTGTTTTTT | CASSSRTSGVTGELFF
TRBJ2-1 | - | - | TRBV2 | TGTGCCAGCAGTAATAGCGGAGTCTACAATGAGCAGTTCTTC | CASSNSGVYNEQFF
TRBJ1-4 | TRBD1 | - | TRBV29-1 | TGCAGCGTCGGGACAGCCATCAATGAAAAACTGTTTTTT | CSVGTAINEKLFF
TRBJ2-7 | TRBD2 | - | TRBV7-3 | TGTGCCAGCAGCTTAGCGCGAGCGGGAGTCGAGCAGTACTTC | CASSLARAGVEQYF
TRBJ2-5 | TRBD1 | - | TRBV10-3 | TGTGCCATCAGGGCCGGGACAGGGGTCCAAGAGACCCAGTACTTC | CAIRAGTGVQETQYF
TRBJ1-4 | - | - | TRBV9 | TGTGCCAGCAGCGTAGGAGAGAATGAAAAACTGTTTTTT | CASSVGENEKLFF
TRBJ2-5 | TRBD2 | few | TRBV19 | TGTGCCAGTAGTATAATAGCGGGAGTAGAGACCCAGTACTTC | CASSIIAGVETQYF
TRBJ2-1 | - | - | TRBV4-1 | TGCGCCAGCAGCCAAGTCGATATCGTCTCCTACAATGAGCAGTTCTTC | CASSQVDIVSYNEQFF
TRBJ1-2 | - | - | TRBV5-1 | TGCGCCAGCAGCTTGGGAGGGGCCGCTAACTATGGCTACACCTTC | CASSLGGAANYGYTF